Listed below are T cell receptor beta chains from one sample, sequenced in a study of Tregs in tolerant kidney transplant recipients. Clones were read by immunoSEQ multiplex PCR, and TCRdb kept only the in-frame ones, dropping some. There are around 70,000 clones in the sample; roughly 92% occur only once, and roughly 9.8% lies in the top ten. Sequenced here: CD8+ T cells from blood, sampled before the transplant. The receptors stem from a human donor who received a combined kidney and bone marrow transplant. The CDR3 runs from the conserved cysteine through the conserved F or W. Each record gives: D gene, clone size, V gene, J gene, CDR3 length, CDR3 DNA, CDR3 protein. The D gene is left open where the match is weak. Expanded clones get a size class; other rows say once, few or many, or leave the size out.

>TRBD1|.|TRBV4-1|TRBJ2-3|16
TGCGCCAGCAGCCGATTACAGGGGAATAGAACAGATACGCAGTATTTT
CASSRLQGNRTDTQYF
>TRBD1|.|TRBV10-3|TRBJ2-1|11
TGTGCCACACACAGGGGTAATGAGCAGTTCTTC
CATHRGNEQFF
>.|.|TRBV19|TRBJ2-7|14
TGTGCCAGTAGTATCGGGACAACCTTCTACGAGCAGTACTTC
CASSIGTTFYEQYF
>.|.|TRBV27|TRBJ1-1|14
TGTGCCAGCAGTTTAACAACAATGAACACTGAAGCTTTCTTT
CASSLTTMNTEAFF
>.|.|TRBV14|TRBJ2-7|15
TGTGCCAGCAGCCAAGACTTAGACTTTTCCTACGAGCAGTACTTC
CASSQDLDFSYEQYF
>TRBD1|.|TRBV4-3|TRBJ2-5|15
TGCGCCAGCAGCCAAGATGACAGGGGTGTAGAGACCCAGTACTTC
CASSQDDRGVETQYF
>TRBD2|.|TRBV7-6|TRBJ2-1|15
TGTGCCAGCAGCGTTAGCGGGGGGGTCTACAATGAGCAGTTCTTC
CASSVSGGVYNEQFF
>.|.|TRBV28|TRBJ1-4|16
TGTGCCAGCAGTACAGAGACAGGCCCAACTAATGAAAAACTGTTTTTT
CASSTETGPTNEKLFF
>TRBD2|.|TRBV30|TRBJ2-7|15
TGTGCCTGGAGGGGGGGGACTAGCGGGTCTTACGAGCAGTACTTC
CAWRGGTSGSYEQYF
>TRBD1|.|TRBV7-2|TRBJ2-7|13
TGTGCCAGCAGCTTGACAGGGATCTACGAGCAGTACTTC
CASSLTGIYEQYF
>.|.|TRBV14|TRBJ2-1|17
TGTGCCAGCAGCCAAGGGGTCGGGGACTGGCCTAACAATGAGCAGTTCTTC
CASSQGVGDWPNNEQFF
>TRBD1|.|TRBV4-1|TRBJ1-5|15
TGCGCCAGCAGCCATACTCAGGGGGTCAATCAGCCCCAGCATTTT
CASSHTQGVNQPQHF
>.|.|TRBV7-3|TRBJ2-3|15
TGTGCCAGCAGCTCGCCCGGGACTGCCACAGATACGCAGTATTTT
CASSSPGTATDTQYF
>.|.|TRBV29-1|TRBJ2-1|14
TGCAGCGTTCTCTGGGCGGAGGGGTACAATGAGCAGTTCTTC
CSVLWAEGYNEQFF
>TRBD2|.|TRBV7-6|TRBJ2-1|16
TGTGCCAGCAGCTTACCGGGACTAGCGGGGGACAATGAGCAGTTCTTC
CASSLPGLAGDNEQFF
>.|.|TRBV5-6|TRBJ2-7|12
TGTGCCAGCAGCCTAGTTTCCTACGAGCAGTACTTC
CASSLVSYEQYF
>.|once|TRBV10-3|TRBJ2-6|17
TGTGCCATCAGTGAGTTTCCAGGGAATACTGGGGCCAACGTCCTGACTTTC
CAISEFPGNTGANVLTF
>TRBD2|.|TRBV27|TRBJ2-3|15
TGTGCCAGCAGCCGAAATAGCGGGGGCACAGATACGCAGTATTTT
CASSRNSGGTDTQYF
>.|.|TRBV4-1|TRBJ2-7|14
TGCGCCAGCAGCCAGGCCGGGTCCGCCTACGAGCAGTACTTC
CASSQAGSAYEQYF
>TRBD1|.|TRBV19|TRBJ1-2|14
TGTGCCAGTAGCATGGGGACAGGGGGCAATGGCTACACCTTC
CASSMGTGGNGYTF
>TRBD2|.|TRBV19|TRBJ2-7|16
TGTGCCAGTAGCTATGCAGTAGCGGGGGACTCCTACGAGCAGTACTTC
CASSYAVAGDSYEQYF
>TRBD2|.|TRBV27|TRBJ2-7|15
TGTGCCAGCAGTTTCTCTAGCGGGGTTCCTTACGAGCAGTACTTC
CASSFSSGVPYEQYF
>TRBD1|medium-sized|TRBV7-9|TRBJ1-1|14
TGTGCCAGCAGTCCGAACAGGGGTGACACTGAAGCTTTCTTT
CASSPNRGDTEAFF
>TRBD1|.|TRBV9|TRBJ1-1|13
TGTGCCAGCAGAGAGACAGGGGACACTGAAGCTTTCTTT
CASRETGDTEAFF
>TRBD1|.|TRBV27|TRBJ1-2|20
TGTGCCAGCAGTTTATATCGACGACGGGACAGGGGGTCTCGGCGCTATGGCTACACCTTC
CASSLYRRRDRGSRRYGYTF
>.|.|TRBV7-2|TRBJ1-1|15
TGTGCCAGCAGCACTAACTACGGCCGTAACACTGAAGCTTTCTTT
CASSTNYGRNTEAFF
>.|.|TRBV29-1|TRBJ1-2|11
TGCAGCGTCCCGCCGCAGGGAAGTTTGACCTTC
CSVPPQGSLTF
>TRBD1|.|TRBV30|TRBJ2-3|14
TGTGCCTGGAGTCCAGGACAGGGGGCAAATACGCAGTATTTT
CAWSPGQGANTQYF
>TRBD1|.|TRBV7-9|TRBJ2-3|15
TGTGCCAGCAGCACGACAGGGCCCAGCACAGATACGCAGTATTTT
CASSTTGPSTDTQYF
>.|.|TRBV5-4|TRBJ2-7|14
TGTGCCAGCAGCCTCGTACCCAGGGGGGACGAGCAGTACTTC
CASSLVPRGDEQYF
>.|few|TRBV19|TRBJ2-7|15
TGTGCCAGTAGTAAATCGGACACAGTCTCCTACGAGCAGTACTTC
CASSKSDTVSYEQYF
>.|.|TRBV5-4|TRBJ1-1|12
TGTGCCAGCAGCTTCGGGGTAACTGAAGCTTTCTTT
CASSFGVTEAFF
>.|.|TRBV14|TRBJ2-5|16
TGTGCCAGCAGCCAAGATACCCCTAGCGTTTCAGAGACCCAGTACTTC
CASSQDTPSVSETQYF
>.|.|TRBV27|TRBJ2-1|17
TGTGCCAGCAGTTTATGGTTTAGCGGTAAAACCTACAATGAGCAGTTCTTC
CASSLWFSGKTYNEQFF
>.|.|TRBV15|TRBJ1-1|16
TGTGCCACCAGCGGGGCGGGGGGGGAACTGAACACTGAAGCTTTCTTT
CATSGAGGELNTEAFF
>.|.|TRBV7-7|TRBJ2-5|14
TGTGCCAGCAGCTTAAGACCAGGTCAGGAGACCCAGTACTTC
CASSLRPGQETQYF
>.|.|TRBV11-3|TRBJ2-7|14
TGTGCCAGCAGCGGAAGGACAGCCACCTACGAGCAGTACTTC
CASSGRTATYEQYF
>TRBD2|.|TRBV5-6|TRBJ2-7|15
TGTGCCAGCAGCTTGTACGTCTCAGCGGGAAAACAGCAGTACTTC
CASSLYVSAGKQQYF
>.|.|TRBV7-9|TRBJ1-2|10
TGTGCCAGCAGCTTAGGCAGGGCCACCTTC
CASSLGRATF
>.|few|TRBV4-1|TRBJ2-2|16
TGCGCCAGCAGCCAAGTGGGGAGAAGAGACCCCGGGGAGCTGTTTTTT
CASSQVGRRDPGELFF
>.|.|TRBV30|TRBJ2-7|12
TGTGCCTGGAGTCAGAAAACGTACGAGCAGTACTTC
CAWSQKTYEQYF
>TRBD2|.|TRBV27|TRBJ2-3|15
TGTGCCAGCAGTACTCTAGCGGGGGGCACAGATACGCAGTATTTT
CASSTLAGGTDTQYF
>TRBD1|.|TRBV12-5|TRBJ2-7|15
TGTGCTACTAGAAACAGGGGGCGGCTTTGCTACGAGCAGTACTTC
CATRNRGRLCYEQYF
>.|.|TRBV11-2|TRBJ1-4|12
TGTGCCAGCAGCTCATTTAATGAAAAACTGTTTTTT
CASSSFNEKLFF
>TRBD1|.|TRBV5-1|TRBJ2-7|15
TGCGCCAGCAGCTTGTGGACAGGGGGGTCCTACGAGCAGTACTTC
CASSLWTGGSYEQYF
>TRBD2|.|TRBV9|TRBJ2-5|14
TGTGCCAGCAGCCCTAGCGGGGGAAAAGAGACCCAGTACTTC
CASSPSGGKETQYF